The clone carrying this TCR beta chain was observed a few times. Its matching antigen is unknown. The data derive from a study of cytotoxic CD8 clonotypes in ibrutinib-treated CLL. As for the study in general: Enrolment comprised about a dozen relapsed/refractory and more than 14 treatment-naive patients; roughly 17 were IGHV unmutated. Study-wide points: Baseline levels were approached again at progression, after clonality had risen at ibrutinib response.

Generated by immunoSEQ multiplex PCR, the TCRdb table keeps only in-frame clones and is missing some. Found here are 11,000 or so clones, around 80% of them singletons; the top ten hold around 16%. The V end lost 0 bases, the J end lost 6 bases, and 15 bases lay between the germline ends. CDR1 SGHRS and CDR2 YFSETQ come from the germline V gene. The CDR3 extends over 15 amino acids. This rearrangement joins TRBV5-1 to TRBJ1-2; D perhaps matches TRBD1 (5 bases). The sequence derives from a human donor with chronic lymphocytic leukemia. The sequencing here drew on PBMCs, taken at disease progression, from a patient treated with ibrutinib. CDR3 protein: CASSLAPGGGDGYTF. CDR3 bases: TGCGCCAGCAGCTTGGCCCCCGGGGGGGGAGATGGCTACACCTTC.